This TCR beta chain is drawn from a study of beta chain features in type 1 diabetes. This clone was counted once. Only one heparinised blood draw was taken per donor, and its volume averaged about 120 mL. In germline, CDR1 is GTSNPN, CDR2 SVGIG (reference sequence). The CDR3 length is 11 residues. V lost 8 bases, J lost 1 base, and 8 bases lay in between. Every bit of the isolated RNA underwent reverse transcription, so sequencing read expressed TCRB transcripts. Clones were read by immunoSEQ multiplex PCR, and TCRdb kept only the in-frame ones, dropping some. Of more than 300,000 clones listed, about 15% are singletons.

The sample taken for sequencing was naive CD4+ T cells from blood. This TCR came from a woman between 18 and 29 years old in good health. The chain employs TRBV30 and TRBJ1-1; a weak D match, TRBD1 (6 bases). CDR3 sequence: CAGRGNTEAFF. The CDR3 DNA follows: TGTGCCGGCAGGGGGAACACTGAAGCTTTCTTT.